One sample yielded the 32 T cell receptor beta chains listed below, sequenced in a study of T cells in Graves' hyperthyroidism and ophthalmopathy. Template material for amplifying TCR beta CDR3 regions consisted of RNA transcripts. During a first-round RT-PCR of the TCR CDR3, the HTBI primer set was used. TCRdb independently ran MiXCR on the multiplex PCR reads; one entry per CDR3 protein. Among some 700,000 distinct CDR3 sequences listed, around a sixth were seen once. Source material: blood. These receptor sequences come from a man between 45 and 60 years old with Graves' hyperthyroidism.

V gene TRBV11-2 combines with J gene TRBJ1-1; tentative D call: TRBD1 (5 bases). Between the trimmed V and J ends, which lost 0 bases and 3 bases, there was a span of 14 bases. CDR3 length equals 16 residues. The germline gives CDR1 SGHAT, CDR2 FQNNGV. Here the CDR3 DNA reads TGTGCCAGCAGCTTAGACGGCGGGGCGTCCTACACTGAAGCTTTCTTT. As protein: CASSLDGGASYTEAFF.

The rearrangement links TRBV19 to TRBJ2-5; TRBD1 matches 7 bases. The V and J ends lost 5 bases and 4 bases, in that order; junction bases with no gene match: 4. This CDR3 comprises 13 residues. In germline, CDR1 is LNHDA, CDR2 SQIVND (reference sequence). In DNA, the CDR3 is TGTGCCAGTAGTGTGAACAGGGGAGAGACCCAGTACTTC. Residues: CASSVNRGETQYF.

This clonotype was counted ten times or more. V usage is TRBV28 and J usage is TRBJ1-2, with unresolved D. The CDR3 extends over 11 amino acids. V was cut by 3 bases and J by 6 bases, with 5 bases left in between. In germline, CDR1 is MDHEN, CDR2 SYDVKM. The CDR3 region is CASSFNHGYTF. CDR3 nucleotide sequence: TGTGCCAGCAGTTTCAATCATGGCTACACCTTC.

This clonotype was counted ten times or more. The rearrangement links TRBV12-3 or TRBV12-4 to TRBJ2-3, with 15 bases identical to TRBD2. The CDR3 runs to 17 residues. Trimming took 4 bases from V and 6 from J; bases not matched to a gene: 8. CDR3 in DNA: TGTGCCAGCAGTTCCTTCGGACTAGCGGGAGGGCAGGATACGCAGTATTTT. Translated: CASSSFGLAGGQDTQYF.

The sample holds many counts of this clonotype. V usage is TRBV2 and J usage is TRBJ2-1, with D tentatively TRBD2 (5 bases). This CDR3 comprises 13 residues. Germline assignment: CDR1 SNHLY and CDR2 FYNNEI. V lost 2 bases to trimming and J lost 10 bases, with 12 bases between them. DNA for the CDR3: TGTGCCAGCAGTGAACGTTGGGAGCGGGAGCAGTTCTTC. It specifies CASSERWEREQFF.

In DNA, the CDR3 is TGTGCCAGCAGCTTACTAGCGGGAGAACTATACGAGCAGTACTTC. Its protein is CASSLLAGELYEQYF. The chain employs TRBV11-2 and TRBJ2-7, with 10 bases lining up with TRBD2. The CDR3 has 15 amino acids. With 2 bases clipped from V and 4 bases from J, the junction kept 5 bases outside the gene matches. Germline V gene data show CDR1 as SGHAT and CDR2 as FQNNGV.

This clonotype was seen at least ten times. The genes are TRBV28 and TRBJ2-5, with 7 bases fitting TRBD1. The CDR3 has 16 residues. Trimming removed 5 bases from V and 4 bases from J; junction bases left unmatched: 13. From germline, CDR1 is MDHEN and CDR2 SYDVKM. CDR3 bases: TGTGCCAGCAGTCCCCCCGGGACAGAGGTACGAGAGACCCAGTACTTC. This sequence encodes CASSPPGTEVRETQYF.

This clonotype turned up a few times. V usage is TRBV30 and J usage is TRBJ2-1; D possibly corresponds to TRBD2 (5 bases). The CDR3 has 12 residues. Deletions cut 4 bases from V and 7 bases from J, with 11 bases between. Germline V lookup: CDR1 GTSNPN, CDR2 SVGIG (reference sequence). CDR3 in amino acids: CAWMRAFNEQFF. The CDR3 DNA sequence: TGTGCCTGGATGCGGGCGTTTAATGAGCAGTTCTTC.

This clonotype was recorded many times. The rearrangement joins TRBV18 to TRBJ2-3; D gene uncertain. CDR1 is KGHSH, CDR2 LQKENI, per germline. V was trimmed by 3 bases and J by 4 bases, leaving 5 bases between them. The CDR3 spans 12 residues. CDR3 sequence reads: CASSPTPDTQYF. CDR3 coding DNA: TGTGCCAGCTCACCCACGCCAGATACGCAGTATTTT. The whole variable domain, remainder taken from reference TRBV18 and TRBJ2-3, is NAGVMQNPRHLVRRRGQEARLRCSPMKGHSHVYWYRQLPEEGLKFMVYLQKENIIDESGMPKERFSAEFPKEGPSILRIQQVVRGDSAAYFCASSPTPDTQYFGPGTRLTVL.

This clonotype was picked up many times. The chain couples TRBV30 to TRBJ1-4, with unresolved D. The CDR3 has 17 residues. Trimming removed 0 bases from V and 10 bases from J, with 24 bases in between. The germline V gene encodes CDR1 GTSNPN and CDR2 SVGIG (reference sequence). The CDR3 loop reads CAWSVTGRAPGRGKLFF. Here the CDR3 DNA reads TGTGCCTGGAGTGTCACGGGTCGTGCGCCGGGCCGAGGAAAACTGTTTTTT.

This clonotype was seen at least ten times. V and J are TRBV3-1 and TRBJ2-1; D possibly corresponds to TRBD2 (7 bases). CDR1 LGHDT and CDR2 YNNKEL come from the germline V gene (reference sequence). The CDR3 is made up of 15 amino acids. Trimming took off 3 bases at V and 6 bases at J, with 15 bases between the two ends. The chain's CDR3 is CASSQSLADSNEQFF. Written as DNA, the CDR3 is TGTGCCAGCAGCCAGAGTCTAGCGGACAGCAATGAGCAGTTCTTC.

The J gene is TRBJ2-3, the V gene TRBV10-1; perhaps TRBD1 as D (6 bases). The V end lost 4 bases, the J end lost 4 bases, and 15 bases lay between the germline ends. Germline V gene lookup returns CDR1 WNHNN and CDR2 SYGVQD (reference sequence). The CDR3 runs to 15 residues. The CDR3 DNA reads TGCGCCAGCAGTGGATCACAGGGTTCCGCAGATACGCAGTATTTT. This codes for CASSGSQGSADTQYF.

This clonotype was recorded at least ten times. V usage is TRBV7-2 and J usage is TRBJ2-7; 8 bases map to TRBD2. The CDR3 extends over 14 amino acids. Germline CDR1 is SGHTA and CDR2 is FQGNSA. Trimming took 0 bases from V and 7 from J; bases not matched to a gene: 5. The CDR3 region has the DNA TGTGCCAGCAGCTTAGCGGGACTAGACGAGGAGCAGTACTTC. This gives the protein CASSLAGLDEEQYF.

The chain recombines TRBV13 with TRBJ2-1; tentatively, D is TRBD2 (6 bases). Germline V gives CDR1 PRHDT, CDR2 FYEKMQ (reference sequence). The CDR3 runs 15 residues. The germline V and J ends were trimmed by 2 bases and 7 bases, with 15 bases remaining between them. CDR3 nucleotides: TGTGCCAGCAGCTTATGGGCTAGCGCCTTTAATGAGCAGTTCTTC. Translation: CASSLWASAFNEQFF.

CDR3 loop: CASTPGQIAGGRGEQFF. Here the CDR3 DNA reads TGTGCCAGTACCCCAGGGCAAATAGCGGGAGGCCGGGGTGAGCAGTTCTTC. The rearrangement links TRBV19 to TRBJ2-1, with 10 bases fitting TRBD2. Germline V gene lookup returns CDR1 LNHDA and CDR2 SQIVND (reference sequence). J gave up 9 bases and V 7 bases, and 18 bases lay outside the gene matches. CDR3 length: 17 residues.

The chain employs TRBV6-1 and TRBJ2-7; TRBD1 agrees at 9 bases. CDR1 is MNHNS, CDR2 SASEGT, per germline. Germline trimming cut 6 bases from V and 3 bases from J; bases unmatched to any gene: 6. This CDR3 spans 14 amino acids. The CDR3 DNA sequence: TGTGCCAGCAGCTGGACAGGGGAGGTCTACGAGCAGTACTTC. This encodes CASSWTGEVYEQYF.

This clonotype was observed a handful of times. Since a much larger clone is just one base distant, this may be a read error. The chain links TRBV28 to TRBJ1-1, with 7 nucleotides matching TRBD1. The junction had 0 bases not matched to a gene; V was cut back by 8 bases and J by 0 bases. CDR1 is MDHEN and CDR2 is SYDVKM in the germline V gene. The CDR3 contains 12 residues. The CDR3 DNA reads as TGTGCCAGCGGACAGGTGAACACTGAAGCTTTCTTT. It translates to CASGQVNTEAFF.

This clonotype has only a few counts. This rearrangement joins TRBV19 to TRBJ2-3; D not resolved. Trimming pared 5 bases from V and 6 bases from J, leaving 9 bases between. Germline V gene lookup returns CDR1 LNHDA and CDR2 SQIVND (reference sequence). CDR3 length: 12 amino acids. The CDR3 here is CASSPLRDTQYF. In nucleotides, the CDR3 is TGTGCCAGTAGTCCATTGAGGGATACGCAGTATTTT.

The chain carries TRBV28 and TRBJ2-3; D ambiguous. CDR3 size: 15 residues. Trimming removed 2 bases at V and 2 bases at J, with 11 bases between. CDR1 is MDHEN, CDR2 SYDVKM, per germline. Here the CDR3 reads CASSLITATTDTQYF. CDR3 bases: TGTGCCAGCAGTTTAATAACTGCTACCACAGATACGCAGTATTTT.

This clonotype was found many times. The rearrangement uses TRBV11-2 and TRBJ2-3, with TRBD2 identical over 7 bases. V lost 5 bases, J lost 11 bases, and 13 bases stayed unmatched. This CDR3 spans 14 amino acids. Germline values: CDR1 SGHAT, CDR2 FQNNGV. CDR3 in DNA: TGTGCCAGCAGCCTCCGCGGGCGGGAGTATATGCAGTATTTT. Translating gives CASSLRGREYMQYF.

This clonotype has a handful of counts. The chain has TRBV19 and TRBJ2-1; 9 nucleotides match TRBD1. Trimming at V came to 6 bases and at J to 3 bases, leaving 6 bases not matched to a gene. There are 15 residues in the CDR3. The germline CDR1 and CDR2 sequences are LNHDA and SQIVND (reference sequence). The CDR3 DNA reads as TGTGCCAGTAGCCCTCGGGACAGGGTCTACAATGAGCAGTTCTTC. This codes for CASSPRDRVYNEQFF. The full variable domain, completed using reference TRBV19 and TRBJ2-1, is DGGITQSPKYLFRKEGQNVTLSCEQNLNHDAMYWYRQDPGQGLRLIYYSQIVNDFQKGDIAEGYSVSREKKESFPLTVTSAQKNPTAFYLCASSPRDRVYNEQFFGPGTRLTVL.

This clonotype was seen many times. The chain carries TRBV2 and TRBJ2-7, with TRBD2 matching over 10 bases. V trimming: 7 bases; J trimming: 0 bases; junction bases outside the gene matches: 3. Germline assignment: CDR1 SNHLY and CDR2 FYNNEI. The CDR3 has 14 amino acids. CDR3 sequence: CASTRTSGSYEQYF. The DNA for the CDR3 is TGTGCCAGCACTAGGACTAGCGGCTCCTACGAGCAGTACTTC.

This clonotype has at least ten counts. The V gene is TRBV4-2, the J gene TRBJ2-1; tentatively, D is TRBD1 (8 bases). The germline V and J ends were trimmed by 4 bases and 7 bases, with 17 bases remaining between them. The CDR3 has 15 amino acids. The germline gives CDR1 LGHNA, CDR2 YNFKEQ. CDR3 residues: CASSLGGTGRNEQFF. The CDR3 nucleotides are TGTGCCAGCAGCCTGGGAGGGACAGGACGGAATGAGCAGTTCTTC.

The V call is TRBV20-1, the J call TRBJ2-7, with no clear D. V was pared by 6 bases and J by 0 bases, with 12 bases between. Germline values: CDR1 DFQATT, CDR2 SNEGSKA (reference sequence). This CDR3 has 13 amino acids. In DNA form, the CDR3 reads TGCAGTGCAGCAAACACTCTCTCCTACGAGCAGTACTTC. This sequence encodes CSAANTLSYEQYF.

This clonotype was observed a handful of times. The chain employs TRBV5-6 and TRBJ1-4; a weak D match, TRBD1 (6 bases). Per the germline V gene, CDR1 is SGHDT and CDR2 is YYEEEE. Trimming shortened V by 5 bases and J by 7 bases, and 18 bases separated the two germline ends. The CDR3 consists of 15 residues. CDR3 loop: CASSWAQGHPEKLFF. The CDR3 coding sequence is TGTGCCAGCAGTTGGGCTCAGGGGCACCCTGAAAAACTGTTTTTT.

This chain uses TRBV28 with TRBJ2-7; no clear D. The V and J ends lost 3 bases and 3 bases respectively, with 6 bases between them. The length of the CDR3 is 12 residues. CDR1 is MDHEN and CDR2 is SYDVKM in the germline V gene. Written as DNA, the CDR3 is TGTGCCAGCAGTTTCAGGTACTACGAGCAGTACTTC. Protein product: CASSFRYYEQYF. The entire variable domain, with the rest obtained from reference TRBV28 and TRBJ2-7, is as follows: DVKVTQSSRYLVKRTGEKVFLECVQDMDHENMFWYRQDPGLGLRLIYFSYDVKMKEKGDIPEGYSVSREKKERFSLILESASTNQTSMYLCASSFRYYEQYFGPGTRLTVT.

This clonotype was recorded at least ten times. The junction departs from the called germline gene at one end, perhaps through a read error. V usage is TRBV5-1 and J usage is TRBJ2-7, with D hard to call. The CDR3 contains 13 residues. Germline V CDR1 and CDR2: SGHRS, YFSETQ. The CDR3 sequence: CASSDGPMYGQYF. The CDR3 DNA reads as TGCGCCAGCAGCGACGGACCGATGTACGGGCAGTACTTC.

The table lists this clonotype with many counts. The CDR3 coding sequence is TGCAGCGTTGAGGGAGGATTTCTGGAGACCCAGTACTTC. Its protein is CSVEGGFLETQYF. J is TRBJ2-5 and V is TRBV29-1, with TRBD2 as a possible D gene (6 bases). The CDR3 contains 13 residues. From germline, CDR1 is SQVTM and CDR2 ANQGSEA. The germline V and J ends were trimmed by 3 bases and 5 bases, with 13 bases remaining between them.

This clonotype showed up just a few times. This chain joins TRBV14 and TRBJ2-4; 12 nucleotides agree with TRBD2. V was clipped by 1 base and J by 3 bases; unmatched bases: 10. The germline CDR1 and CDR2 sequences are SGHDN and FVKESK. The CDR3 covers 19 residues. CDR3 sequence (DNA): TGTGCCAGCAGCCAAGGGCTAGCGGGAGGGCCGTGGAGCAAAAACATTCAGTACTTC. This sequence encodes CASSQGLAGGPWSKNIQYF.

The V gene is TRBV3-1, the J gene TRBJ1-3; the D is unclear. CDR1 and CDR2 from the germline V gene are LGHDT and YNNKEL (reference sequence). V lost 7 bases to trimming and J lost 2 bases, with 9 bases between them. This CDR3 is built from 13 residues. For the CDR3, the DNA is TGTGCCAGCAAGTTGGAGGCTGGAAACACCATATATTTT. It is translated as CASKLEAGNTIYF.

This clonotype was observed many times. The rearrangement uses TRBV28 and TRBJ2-7; a possible D gene is TRBD1 (7 bases). CDR1 is MDHEN, CDR2 SYDVKM, per germline. The CDR3 has 15 residues. V lost 4 bases, J lost 3 bases, and 16 bases lay in between. CDR3 residues: CASSSGGTASYEQYF. CDR3 bases: TGTGCCAGCAGTTCCGGCGGGACAGCCAGCTACGAGCAGTACTTC. Using reference TRBV28 and TRBJ2-7 for the parts outside the CDR3, the full variable domain is DVKVTQSSRYLVKRTGEKVFLECVQDMDHENMFWYRQDPGLGLRLIYFSYDVKMKEKGDIPEGYSVSREKKERFSLILESASTNQTSMYLCASSSGGTASYEQYFGPGTRLTVT.

This clonotype was seen only a few times. The chain links TRBV7-2 to TRBJ2-7; 10 bases agree with TRBD2. Trimming cost V 1 base and J 2 bases; bases outside gene matches: 5. Germline V gene data show CDR1 as SGHTA and CDR2 as FQGNSA. This CDR3 contains 16 residues. CDR3 sequence reads: CASSLGTSGTPYEQYF. The CDR3 DNA reads as TGTGCCAGCAGCTTAGGGACTAGCGGAACACCCTACGAGCAGTACTTC.